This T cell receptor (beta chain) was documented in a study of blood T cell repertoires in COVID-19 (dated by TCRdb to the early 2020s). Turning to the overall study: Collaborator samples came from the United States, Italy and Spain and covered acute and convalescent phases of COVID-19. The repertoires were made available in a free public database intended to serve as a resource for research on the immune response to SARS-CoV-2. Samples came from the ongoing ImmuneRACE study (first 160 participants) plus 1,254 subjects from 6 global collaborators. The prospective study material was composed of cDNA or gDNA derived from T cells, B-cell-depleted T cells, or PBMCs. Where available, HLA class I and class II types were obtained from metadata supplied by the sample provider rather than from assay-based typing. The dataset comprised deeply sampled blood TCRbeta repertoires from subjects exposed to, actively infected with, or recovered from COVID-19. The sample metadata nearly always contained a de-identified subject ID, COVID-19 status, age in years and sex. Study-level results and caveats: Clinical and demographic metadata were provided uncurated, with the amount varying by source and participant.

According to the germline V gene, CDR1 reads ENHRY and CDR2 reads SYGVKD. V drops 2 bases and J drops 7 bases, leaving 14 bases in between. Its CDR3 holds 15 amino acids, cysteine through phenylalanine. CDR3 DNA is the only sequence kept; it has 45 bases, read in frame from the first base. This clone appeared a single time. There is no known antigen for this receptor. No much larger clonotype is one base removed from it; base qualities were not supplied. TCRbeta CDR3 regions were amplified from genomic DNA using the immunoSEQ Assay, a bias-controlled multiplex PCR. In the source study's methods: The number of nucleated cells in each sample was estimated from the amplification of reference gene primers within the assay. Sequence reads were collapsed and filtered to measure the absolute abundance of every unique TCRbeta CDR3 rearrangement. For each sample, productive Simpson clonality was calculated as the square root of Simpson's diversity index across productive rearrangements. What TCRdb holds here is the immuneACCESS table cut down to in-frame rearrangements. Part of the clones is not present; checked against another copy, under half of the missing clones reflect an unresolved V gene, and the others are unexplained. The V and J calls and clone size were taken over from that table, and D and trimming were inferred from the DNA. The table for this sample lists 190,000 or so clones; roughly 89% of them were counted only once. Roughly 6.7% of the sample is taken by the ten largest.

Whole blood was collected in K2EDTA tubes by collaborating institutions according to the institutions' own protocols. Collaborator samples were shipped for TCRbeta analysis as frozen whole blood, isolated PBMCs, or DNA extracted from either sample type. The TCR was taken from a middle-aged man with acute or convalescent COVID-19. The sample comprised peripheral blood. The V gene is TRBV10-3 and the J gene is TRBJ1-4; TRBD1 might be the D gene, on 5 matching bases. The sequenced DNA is TGTGCCATCAGTGAGACGGGAGGGGTAGGTGAAAAACTGTTTTTT. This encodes CAISETGGVGEKLFF.